The 4 T cell receptor beta chains below come from one sample, sequenced in a study of blood T cells in healthy people across ages. A J-beta primer mix and a sample-barcoded 5' primer were used in a second PCR of roughly 6 to 11 cycles. MiXCR was run by TCRdb on the 5' RACE reads, yielding one entry per CDR3 protein. The sample includes 1.5 million or so distinct CDR3 sequences, under 55% of them seen just once. Sequences were obtained from blood. These receptors were taken from a woman under 30 in good health.

The chain recombines TRBV10-2 with TRBJ2-1, with 8 positions matching TRBD2. The CDR3 extends over 16 amino acids. In germline, CDR1 is WSHSY, CDR2 SAAADI. V lost 0 bases, J lost 7 bases, and 8 bases stayed unmatched. CDR3 in DNA: TGCGCCAGCAGTGAGTCGACCGGGAGGGCCGATAATGAGCAGTTCTTC. Protein: CASSESTGRADNEQFF.

The table lists this clonotype with a few counts. This chain uses TRBV5-1 with TRBJ2-1; the match to TRBD2 covers 7 bases. The CDR3 spans 17 residues. V lost 0 bases, J lost 4 bases, and 10 bases stayed unmatched. The germline gives CDR1 SGHRS, CDR2 YFSETQ. CDR3 loop: CASSLVVGGSRYNEQFF. Here the CDR3 DNA reads TGCGCCAGCAGCTTGGTGGTTGGCGGGAGCCGGTACAATGAGCAGTTCTTC.

In its sample, this clonotype was seen once. The chain combines TRBV24-1 with TRBJ1-5, with D uncertain. V was clipped by 3 bases and J by 6 bases, with 8 bases between them. The CDR3 spans 13 residues. Germline assignment: CDR1 KGHDR and CDR2 SFDVKD. DNA for the CDR3: TGTGCCACCAGTGATCAAGGGAGTCAGCCCCAGCATTTT. Translating gives CATSDQGSQPQHF.

The genes are TRBV20-1 and TRBJ2-3; weak D call: TRBD2 (6 bases). CDR1 and CDR2 from the germline V gene are DFQATT and SNEGSKA (reference sequence). The V gene lost 0 bases and the J gene lost 5 bases, with 12 bases spanning the gap. The CDR3 is made up of 14 amino acids. The chain's CDR3 is CSARDRRGLDTQYF. The CDR3 DNA reads TGCAGTGCTAGAGACCGACGGGGGTTAGATACGCAGTATTTT.